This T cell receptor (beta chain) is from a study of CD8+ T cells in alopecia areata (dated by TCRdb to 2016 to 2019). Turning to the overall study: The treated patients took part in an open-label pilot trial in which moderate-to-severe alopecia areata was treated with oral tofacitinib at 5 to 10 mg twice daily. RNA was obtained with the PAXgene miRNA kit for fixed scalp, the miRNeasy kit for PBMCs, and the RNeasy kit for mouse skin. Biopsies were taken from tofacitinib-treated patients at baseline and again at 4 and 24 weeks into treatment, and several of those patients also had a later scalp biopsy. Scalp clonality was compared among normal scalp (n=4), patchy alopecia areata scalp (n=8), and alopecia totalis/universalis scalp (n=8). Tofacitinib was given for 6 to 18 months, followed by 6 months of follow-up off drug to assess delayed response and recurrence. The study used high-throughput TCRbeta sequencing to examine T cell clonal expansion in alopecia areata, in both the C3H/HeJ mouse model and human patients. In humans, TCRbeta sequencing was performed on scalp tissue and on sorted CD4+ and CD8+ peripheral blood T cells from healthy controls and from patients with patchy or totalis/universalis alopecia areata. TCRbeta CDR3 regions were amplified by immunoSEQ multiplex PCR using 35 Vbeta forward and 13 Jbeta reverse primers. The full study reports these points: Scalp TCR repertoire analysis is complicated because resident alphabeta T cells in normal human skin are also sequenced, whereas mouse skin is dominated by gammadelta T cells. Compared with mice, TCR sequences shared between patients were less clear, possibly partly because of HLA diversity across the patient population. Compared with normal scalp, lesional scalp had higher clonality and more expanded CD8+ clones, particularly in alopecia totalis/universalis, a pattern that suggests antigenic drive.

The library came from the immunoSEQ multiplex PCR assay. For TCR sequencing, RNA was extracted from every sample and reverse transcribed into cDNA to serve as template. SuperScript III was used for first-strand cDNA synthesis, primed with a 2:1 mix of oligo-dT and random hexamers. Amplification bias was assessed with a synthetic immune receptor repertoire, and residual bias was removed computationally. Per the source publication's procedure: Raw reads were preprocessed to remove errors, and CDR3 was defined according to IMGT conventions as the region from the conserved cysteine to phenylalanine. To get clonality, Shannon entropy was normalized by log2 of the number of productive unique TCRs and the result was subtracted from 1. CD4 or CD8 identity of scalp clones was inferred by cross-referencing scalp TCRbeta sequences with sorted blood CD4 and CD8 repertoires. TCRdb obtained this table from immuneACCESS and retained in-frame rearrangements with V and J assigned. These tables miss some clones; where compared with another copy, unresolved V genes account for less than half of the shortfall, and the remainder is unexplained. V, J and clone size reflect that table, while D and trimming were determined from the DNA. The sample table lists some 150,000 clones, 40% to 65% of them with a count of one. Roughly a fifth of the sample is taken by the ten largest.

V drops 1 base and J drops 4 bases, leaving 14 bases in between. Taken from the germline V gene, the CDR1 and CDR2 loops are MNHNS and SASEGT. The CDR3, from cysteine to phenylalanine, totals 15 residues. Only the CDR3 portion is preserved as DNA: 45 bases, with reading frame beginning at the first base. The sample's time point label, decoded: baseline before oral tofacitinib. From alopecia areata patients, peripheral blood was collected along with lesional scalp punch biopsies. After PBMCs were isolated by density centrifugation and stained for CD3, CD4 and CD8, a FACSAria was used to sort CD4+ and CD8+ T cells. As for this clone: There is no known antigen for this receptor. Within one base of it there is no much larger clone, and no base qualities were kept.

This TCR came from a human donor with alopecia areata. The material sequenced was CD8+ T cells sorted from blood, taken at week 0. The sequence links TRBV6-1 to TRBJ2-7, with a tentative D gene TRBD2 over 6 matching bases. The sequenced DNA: TGTGCCAGCAGTGAAGGAGGGACTGCATTTTACGAGCAGTACTTC. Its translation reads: CASSEGGTAFYEQYF.